This TCR beta chain was identified during a study of CD8 T cells in ankylosing spondylitis. As to this clonotype: The antigen remains undetermined.

This CDR3 has 17 amino acids. The J segment lost 0 bases and the V segment lost 0 bases, leaving 7 bases of the junction unmatched. Germline CDR1 DFQATT, CDR2 SNEGSKA (reference sequence). TCRdb independently ran MiXCR on the 5' RACE reads; one entry per CDR3 protein. The sample shows a few hundred thousand distinct CDR3 sequences, roughly 20% of them seen only once. Study conclusions and caveats: Past research had described some motif variants in reactive arthritis synovial fluid and blood.

The J gene is TRBJ2-1, the V gene TRBV20-1; 8 nucleotides agree with TRBD2. The clonotype originates from a female donor with ankylosing spondylitis or in good health (not recorded which). Specimen: blood, either unsorted or a sorted T cell fraction (not recorded which). In DNA, the CDR3 is TGCAGTGCTAGAGATACTAGCGGTAAAGCCTCCTACAATGAGCAGTTCTTC. This gives the protein CSARDTSGKASYNEQFF.